This T cell receptor (beta chain) was identified in a study of blood T cell repertoires in COVID-19. The CDR3 runs 13 residues. V dropped 5 bases and J dropped 7 bases, with 12 bases sitting between them. Germline V gene data show CDR1 as MNHEY and CDR2 as SVGAGI. Assay: immunoSEQ multiplex PCR; the TCRdb copy retains only in-frame clones and omits some. The sample includes approximately 53,000 clones, around 87% seen only once; the top ten take roughly a fifth. This chain joins TRBV6-5 and TRBJ1-3; maybe TRBD1 (5 bases). The sequence was obtained from a woman older than 75 with COVID-19, enrolled during active disease. The sequenced sample consisted of peripheral blood. The DNA of the CDR3 is TGTGCCAGCAGTCGGGACTTGGGTAACACCATATATTTT. Amino acid sequence: CASSRDLGNTIYF.